This T cell receptor (beta chain) stems from a study of T cell changes during pregnancy in multiple sclerosis. V shed 0 bases, J shed 2 bases, and the junction held 8 bases outside the gene matches. The CDR3 consists of 16 residues. CDR1 is SQVTM, CDR2 ANQGSEA, per germline. Here immunoSEQ multiplex PCR was the method, and the copy in TCRdb shows in-frame clones only, minus some. The sample lists roughly 71,000 clones, roughly 90% occurring once. The V call is TRBV29-1, the J call TRBJ2-3; 7 nucleotides agree with TRBD2. This specimen was peripheral blood, taken in the first trimester of pregnancy. The clonotype originates from a female donor in good health, enrolled as a control in a pregnancy study. DNA of the CDR3: TGCAGCGTTGAAGATCGGCTAGCGGAGTACACAGATACGCAGTATTTT. This encodes CSVEDRLAEYTDTQYF.